The present TCR beta chain was sequenced within a study of cytomegalovirus exposure and HLA in healthy donors. Study-wide context: Roughly 170 million T cells yielded 117 million unique TCR beta sequences in earlier analysis.

60 Vbeta and 13 Jbeta primers were used in PCR. The protocol was immunoSEQ multiplex PCR, while the TCRdb copy is restricted to in-frame clones and leaves out a portion. Of about 120,000 clones in the sample, around 65% were seen once. Germline-derived CDR1 and CDR2 are SEHNR and FQNEAQ (reference sequence). The CDR3 loop spans 14 amino acids. Deletions cut 2 bases from V and 10 bases from J, with 15 bases between. This receptor was taken from a young man in good health and CMV-seronegative. The V call is TRBV7-9, the J call TRBJ2-4; possible D gene TRBD2, 5 bases. The sequenced sample was PBMCs. The CDR3 coding sequence is TGTGCCAGCAGCTTATCCCGGGGAGCTGGGATTCAGTACTTC. Residues: CASSLSRGAGIQYF.